This T cell receptor beta chain was retrieved from a study of blood T cell repertoires in COVID-19 (dated by TCRdb to about 2020). About the investigation overall: The collaborator samples originated in the United States, Italy and Spain and spanned the acute and convalescent phases of COVID-19. The sample metadata nearly always contained a de-identified subject ID, COVID-19 status, age in years and sex. The samples were drawn from two sources: the first 160 participants of the ongoing ImmuneRACE study, and fewer than 1,500 subjects contributed by 6 global collaborators. The repertoires were made available in a free public database intended to serve as a resource for research on the immune response to SARS-CoV-2. Deeply sampled blood TCRbeta repertoires from subjects exposed to, actively infected with, or recovered from COVID-19 were included in the dataset. The prospective study material was composed of cDNA or gDNA derived from T cells, B-cell-depleted T cells, or PBMCs. HLA class I and class II types, where available, came from metadata supplied by the sample provider rather than from assay-based typing. Overall study results and their limits: How much clinical and demographic metadata was included differed by source and by participant, and the metadata was provided uncurated.

The cysteine opens and the phenylalanine closes a CDR3 of 16 amino acids. Solely the CDR3 DNA is kept, with 48 bases framed from the first base. From the germline V gene (reference sequence), CDR1 is LNHDA and CDR2 is SQIVND. After removal of 7 bases from V and 7 bases from J, the junction retains 17 bases not matched to a gene. The immunoSEQ Assay, a bias-controlled multiplex PCR, was used to amplify TCRbeta CDR3 regions from genomic DNA. Per the source publication's procedure: The number of nucleated cells in each sample was estimated by amplification of reference gene primers within the assay. To quantify the absolute abundance of each unique TCRbeta CDR3 rearrangement, sequence reads were collapsed and filtered. For each sample, productive Simpson clonality was calculated as the square root of Simpson's diversity index over productive rearrangements. TCRdb carries this immuneACCESS record with in-frame sequences only. Its versions omit some clonotypes, under half of them owing to an unresolved V gene in the studies checked, with the rest unexplained. Clone size and V and J calls were adopted from that table, with D and trimming inferred from the DNA. Across this sample there are about 220,000 clones, with more than 65% seen only once. 3% of the sample rests with the top ten.

Turning to this clone: The target of this receptor is not known. The sample holds no much larger clone one base away, and base qualities are not on file.

Samples from volunteer blood donors who had recovered from COVID-19 were contributed by a second Seattle source. Each collaborating institution followed its own protocols to collect whole blood in K2EDTA tubes. For TCRbeta analysis, collaborator samples were shipped as frozen whole blood, as isolated PBMCs, or as DNA extracted from either sample type. The material sequenced was peripheral blood. This clonotype was sampled from a woman younger than 45 who had recovered from COVID-19. The rearranged segments are TRBV19 and TRBJ2-7; 9 bases in between match TRBD1. The DNA sequence reads TGTGCCAGTAACAGTTTTCCGGGACAGGGTATCTGGGAGCAGTACTTC. It encodes CASNSFPGQGIWEQYF. The reference TRBV19 and TRBJ2-7 proteins fill in what lies around the CDR3, so the full variable domain reads DGGITQSPKYLFRKEGQNVTLSCEQNLNHDAMYWYRQDPGQGLRLIYYSQIVNDFQKGDIAEGYSVSREKKESFPLTVTSAQKNPTAFYLCASNSFPGQGIWEQYFGPGTRLTVT.